This TCR beta chain was documented in a study of T cell changes during pregnancy in multiple sclerosis. This CDR3 region has 16 residues. V shed 0 bases and J shed 3 bases, with 15 bases lying between them. The germline CDR1 and CDR2 sequences are LGHNA and YNFKEQ. Here immunoSEQ multiplex PCR was the method, and the copy in TCRdb shows in-frame clones only, minus some. Of 60,000 or so clones detected, 70% to 90% appear once; the ten largest clones hold roughly 0.89%. The sample in question was peripheral blood, obtained in the first trimester of pregnancy. V gene TRBV4-2 combines with J gene TRBJ2-7; maybe TRBD2 (6 bases). The origin of this receptor is a female donor in good health, enrolled as a control in a pregnancy study. The CDR3 bases are TGTGCCAGCAGCCAAGATGCATCGGGGGATCGCTACGAGCAGTACTTC. The encoded protein is CASSQDASGDRYEQYF.